These T cell receptor beta chains were read from a single sample in a study of CD8+CD57+ T cells in acquired aplastic anemia. TCRdb re-called the reads through MiXCR, storing one row per CDR3 protein. The repertoire consists of 90,000 to 150,000 distinct CDR3 sequences, with approximately 50% occurring once and the leading ten covering roughly 32%. The sample comprised sorted CD4+, CD8+, or CD8+CD57+ T cells (not recorded which) from PBMCs. All receptors come from a human donor with aplastic anemia. CDR3s include the opening cysteine and the closing phenylalanine or tryptophan. D genes are given only for firm matches. Expanded clones get a size class; other rows say once, few or many, or leave the size out.

TRBJ2-7 many NA TRBV30 TGTGCCTGGAGTGTAGGTGCTTACGAGCAGTACTTC CAWSVGAYEQYF
TRBJ2-2 many NA TRBV20-1 TGCAGTGCTCGGGAGCGGGCGTTGGTCAACACCGGGGAGCTGTTTTTT CSARERALVNTGELFF
TRBJ2-1 many NA TRBV7-2 TGTGCCAGCAGCCGTCCGGGCAATGAGCAGTTCTTC CASSRPGNEQFF
TRBJ1-5 few NA TRBV29-1 TGCAGCGTTGTTATAGGAGATCAGCCCCAGCATTTT CSVVIGDQPQHF
TRBJ2-5 many TRBD1 TRBV13 TGTGCCAGCAGTTACTACCCGACAGGGCAAGAGACCCAGTACTTC CASSYYPTGQETQYF
TRBJ2-1 NA NA TRBV24-1 TGTGCCACCAGTGATCCCTCGAGGGCTGATGAGCAGTTCTTC CATSDPSRADEQFF
TRBJ1-3 NA NA TRBV29-1 TGCAGCGTTGGGACAGCTGGAAACACCATATATTTT CSVGTAGNTIYF
TRBJ1-1 NA NA TRBV3-1 TGTGCCAGCAACACGCTACGGGACACTGAAGCTTTCTTT CASNTLRDTEAFF
TRBJ2-1 many NA TRBV13 TGTGCCAGCAGCGCTAGCCAGCATTACAATGAGCAGTTCTTC CASSASQHYNEQFF
TRBJ2-1 few NA TRBV15 TGTGCCACCAGCAGATTTGGCTACAATGAGCAGTTCTTC CATSRFGYNEQFF
TRBJ1-1 NA TRBD1 TRBV15 TGTGCCACCAGCCCGGCCCCGGGACAGGAAACCTCGAACACTGAAGCTTTCTTT CATSPAPGQETSNTEAFF
TRBJ2-1 NA NA TRBV24-1 TGTGCCACCAGTGATTCTAACTACAATGAGCAGTTCTTC CATSDSNYNEQFF
TRBJ2-1 NA NA TRBV15 TGTGCCACCAGTATTAGTAGGTCCTACGAGCAGTTCTTC CATSISRSYEQFF
TRBJ2-1 NA TRBD1 TRBV20-1 TGCAGTGCTTGGGACAGGGTATACAATGAGCAGTTCTTC CSAWDRVYNEQFF
TRBJ2-2 NA NA TRBV10-2 TGCGCCAGCCAGGAAGGGGGAGGGGGACCTAACATCGGGGAGCTGTTTTTT CASQEGGGGPNIGELFF
TRBJ1-3 NA TRBD1 TRBV10-2 TGCGCCAGCAGGACAGGGGGCGTCTCTGGAAACACCATATATTTT CASRTGGVSGNTIYF
TRBJ2-5 NA NA TRBV4-1 TGCGCCAGCAGCCAAGCGGCGGGACAAGAGACCCAGTACTTC CASSQAAGQETQYF
TRBJ2-7 NA TRBD2 TRBV20-1 TGCAGTGCTAGGGGGACTAGCGGGGGAGCCTACGAGCAGTACTTC CSARGTSGGAYEQYF
TRBJ2-5 many NA TRBV6-2/TRBV6-3 TGTGCCAGTTCGACTGATTGGGAGACCCAGTACTTC CASSTDWETQYF
TRBJ1-2 NA TRBD1 TRBV15 TGTGCCACCAGCAGAGACCCCCGACAGGGACGACGCTACACCTTC CATSRDPRQGRRYTF
TRBJ1-5 NA NA TRBV24-1 TGTGCCACCAGTTCTGGGGGGTCCAGCTCTGCGGTTCAGCCCCAGCATTTT CATSSGGSSSAVQPQHF
TRBJ2-7 many TRBD2 TRBV20-1 TGCAGTACCCCTTCTGCGGGGACTAGCGGGGGCCAATACGAGCAGTACTTC CSTPSAGTSGGQYEQYF
TRBJ1-6 NA NA TRBV20-1 TGCAGTGCTCGACCGGGATCAGGGGATTCACCCCTCCACTTT CSARPGSGDSPLHF
TRBJ2-3 many TRBD2 TRBV4-3 TGCGCCAGCAGCCAAGATAGCGGGGGGGCAGATACGCAGTATTTT CASSQDSGGADTQYF
TRBJ1-1 few NA TRBV5-4 TGTGCCAGCAGCTTAATACAGGGCCCCCTTATGATGAACACTGAAGCTTTCTTT CASSLIQGPLMMNTEAFF
TRBJ2-3 many NA TRBV5-5 TGTGCCAGCAGCTTGGGTTTCCGGGGCACAGATACGCAGTATTTT CASSLGFRGTDTQYF
TRBJ2-5 many NA TRBV13 TGTGCCAGCAGCTTAGGACAGGGTTGGGAAGAGACCCAGTACTTC CASSLGQGWEETQYF
TRBJ2-1 NA TRBD2 TRBV25-1 TGTGCCAGCAAGACTAGCGGCTCACACAATGAGCAGTTCTTC CASKTSGSHNEQFF
TRBJ2-3 many TRBD2 TRBV4-3 TGCGCCAGCGGACAGCTAGCGGGACCAGATACGCAGTATTTT CASGQLAGPDTQYF
TRBJ1-5 NA TRBD1 TRBV2 TGTGCCAGCAGCGACACAGGGGGGGCTCAGCCCCAGCATTTT CASSDTGGAQPQHF
TRBJ2-2 NA NA TRBV29-1 TGCAGCGTTGTGGGGGTATCGAACACCGGGGAGCTGTTTTTT CSVVGVSNTGELFF